This T cell receptor beta chain was obtained from a study of OX40 agonist ivuxolimab in advanced cancers. Whole-study results and caveats: Individuals who were partial responders at 0.1-3.0 mg/kg had clonal expansion that ranked among the lowest. Several nonresponders also turned out to have low normalized T-cell clonal expansion. At 0.1 to 3.0 mg/kg, CD4+ and CD8+ blood T cells expanded clonally by week 6.

TCRdb keeps only in-frame clones here, not all; method: immunoSEQ multiplex PCR. The profile shows 50,000 to 65,000 clones, around 81% of them singletons. As concerns this clone: No antigen is known for it.

This CDR3 comprises 16 residues. The germline gives CDR1 MNHEY, CDR2 SVGAGI. V shed 0 bases and J shed 5 bases, with 16 bases lying between them. The sequencing used CD4+ or CD8+ T cells sorted from blood, collected in a trial of the OX40 agonist ivuxolimab. This chain connects TRBV6-5 to TRBJ2-5, with D uncertain. This TCR came from an adult with an advanced solid tumor such as melanoma, head and neck, liver or kidney cancer. CDR3 residues: CASSYSGFTHVETQYF. The CDR3 region has the DNA TGTGCCAGCAGTTACTCGGGATTTACGCACGTCGAGACCCAGTACTTC.